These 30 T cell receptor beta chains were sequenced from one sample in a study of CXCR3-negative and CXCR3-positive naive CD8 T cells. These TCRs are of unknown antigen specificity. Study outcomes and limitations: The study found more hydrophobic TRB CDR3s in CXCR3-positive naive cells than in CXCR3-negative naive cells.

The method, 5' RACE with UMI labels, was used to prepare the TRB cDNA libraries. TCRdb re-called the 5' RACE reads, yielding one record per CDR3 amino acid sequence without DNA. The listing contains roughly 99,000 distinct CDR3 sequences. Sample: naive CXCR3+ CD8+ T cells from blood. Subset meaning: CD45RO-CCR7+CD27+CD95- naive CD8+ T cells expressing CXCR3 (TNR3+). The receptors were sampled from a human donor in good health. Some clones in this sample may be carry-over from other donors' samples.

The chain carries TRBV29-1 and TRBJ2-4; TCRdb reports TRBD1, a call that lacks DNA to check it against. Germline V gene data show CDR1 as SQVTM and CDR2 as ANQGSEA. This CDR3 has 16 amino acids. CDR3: CSVEDGGDRDKNIQYF.

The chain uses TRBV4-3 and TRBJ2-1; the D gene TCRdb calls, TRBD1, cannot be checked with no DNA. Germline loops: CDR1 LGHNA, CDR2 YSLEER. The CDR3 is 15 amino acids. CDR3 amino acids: CASSQDDQGWSEQFF.

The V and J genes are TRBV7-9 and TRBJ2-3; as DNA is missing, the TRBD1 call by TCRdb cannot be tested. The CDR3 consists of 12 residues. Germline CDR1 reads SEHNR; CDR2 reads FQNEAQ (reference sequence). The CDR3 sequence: CASSPGADTQYF.

The CDR3 loop is CATSRVDRGQETQYF. The V call is TRBV15, the J call TRBJ2-5; TCRdb's D call of TRBD1 is untestable without DNA. CDR3 length equals 15 residues. Germline CDR1 reads LNHNV; CDR2 reads YYDKDF (reference sequence).

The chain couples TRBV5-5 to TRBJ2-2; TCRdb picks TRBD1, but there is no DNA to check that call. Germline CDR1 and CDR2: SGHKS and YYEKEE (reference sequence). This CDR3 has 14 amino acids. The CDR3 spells CASSLVLGAGELFF.

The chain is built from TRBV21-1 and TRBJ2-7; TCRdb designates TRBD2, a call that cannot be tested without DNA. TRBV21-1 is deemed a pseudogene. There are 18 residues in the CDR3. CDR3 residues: CASSKARAGREGSNEQYF.

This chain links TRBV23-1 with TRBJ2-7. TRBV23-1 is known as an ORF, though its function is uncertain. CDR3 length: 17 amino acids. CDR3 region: CASSQSRTSRNSYEQYF.

The CDR3: CASSRRQAPYNEQFF. V usage is TRBV7-9 and J usage is TRBJ2-1; checking the TCRdb D call of TRBD1 is not possible without DNA. Per germline, CDR1 SEHNR and CDR2 FQNEAQ (reference sequence). The CDR3 loop spans 15 amino acids.

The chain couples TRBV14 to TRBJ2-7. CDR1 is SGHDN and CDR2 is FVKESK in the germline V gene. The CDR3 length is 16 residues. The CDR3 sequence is CASSQVSGLTSYEQYF.

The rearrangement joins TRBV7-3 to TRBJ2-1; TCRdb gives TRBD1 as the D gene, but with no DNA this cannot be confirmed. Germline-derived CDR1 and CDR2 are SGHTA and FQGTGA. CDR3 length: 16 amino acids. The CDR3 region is CASSLLTGGAYNEQFF.

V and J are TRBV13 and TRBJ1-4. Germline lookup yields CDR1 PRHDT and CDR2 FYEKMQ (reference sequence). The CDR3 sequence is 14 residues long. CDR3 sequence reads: CASSLDRRDEKLFF.

The CDR3 sequence is CASSERIADRGTYGFTF. The V and J genes are TRBV25-1 and TRBJ1-2; TCRdb's D gene call, TRBD1, goes unchecked for lack of DNA. Germline values: CDR1 MGHDK, CDR2 SYGVNS. This CDR3 is 17 amino acids long.

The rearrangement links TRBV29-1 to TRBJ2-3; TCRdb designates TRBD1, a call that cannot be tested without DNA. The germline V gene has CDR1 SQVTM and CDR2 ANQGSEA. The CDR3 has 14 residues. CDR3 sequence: CSVEQGSYTDTQYF.

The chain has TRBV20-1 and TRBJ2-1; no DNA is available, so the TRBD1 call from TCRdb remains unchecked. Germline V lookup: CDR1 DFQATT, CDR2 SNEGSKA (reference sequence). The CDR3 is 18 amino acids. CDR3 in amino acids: CSASPGGSMLGRYNEQFF.

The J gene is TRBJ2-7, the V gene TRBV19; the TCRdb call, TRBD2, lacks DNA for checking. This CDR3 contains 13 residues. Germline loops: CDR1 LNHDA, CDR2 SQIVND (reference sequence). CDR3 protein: CASSSGLAYEQYF.

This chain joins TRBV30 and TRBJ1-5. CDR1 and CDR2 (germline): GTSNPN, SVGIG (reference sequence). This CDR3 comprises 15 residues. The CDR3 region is CAWRDSSASNQPQHF.

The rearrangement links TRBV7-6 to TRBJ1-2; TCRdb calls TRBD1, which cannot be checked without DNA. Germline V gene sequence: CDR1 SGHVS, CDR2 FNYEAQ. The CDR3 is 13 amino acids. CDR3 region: CASSSLKGGGYTF.

CDR3 protein: CASSDPTHSPYEQYF. The chain combines TRBV6-4 with TRBJ2-7. Germline V CDR1 and CDR2: MRHNA, SNTAGT. The CDR3 has 15 amino acids.

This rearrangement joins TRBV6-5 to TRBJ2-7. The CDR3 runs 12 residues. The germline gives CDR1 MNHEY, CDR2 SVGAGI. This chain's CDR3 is CASKTRSYEQYF.

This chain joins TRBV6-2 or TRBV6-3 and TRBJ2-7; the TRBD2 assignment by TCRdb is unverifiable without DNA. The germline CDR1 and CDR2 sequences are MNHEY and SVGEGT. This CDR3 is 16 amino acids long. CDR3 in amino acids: CASSYSTSGGPYEQYF.

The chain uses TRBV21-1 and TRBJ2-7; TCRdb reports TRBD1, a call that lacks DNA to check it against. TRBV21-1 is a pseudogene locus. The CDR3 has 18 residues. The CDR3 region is CASSKEAAWTVISYEQYF.

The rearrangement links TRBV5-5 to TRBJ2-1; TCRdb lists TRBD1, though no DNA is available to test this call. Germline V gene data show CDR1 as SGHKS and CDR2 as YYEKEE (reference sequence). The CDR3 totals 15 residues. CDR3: CASSPGVSSYNEQFF.

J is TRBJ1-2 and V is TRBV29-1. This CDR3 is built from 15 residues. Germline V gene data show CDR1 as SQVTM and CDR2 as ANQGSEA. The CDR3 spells CSVAGNPDINYGYTF.

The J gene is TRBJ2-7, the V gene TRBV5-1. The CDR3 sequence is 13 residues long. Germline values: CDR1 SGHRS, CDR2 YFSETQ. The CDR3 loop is CASSLAEDYEQYF.

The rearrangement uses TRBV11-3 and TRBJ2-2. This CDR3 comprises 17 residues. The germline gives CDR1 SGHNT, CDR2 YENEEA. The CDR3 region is CASSPDAWQMNTGELFF.

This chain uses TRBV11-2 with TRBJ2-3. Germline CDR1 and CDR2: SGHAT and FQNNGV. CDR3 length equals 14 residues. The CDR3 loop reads CASGLAAGTDTQYF.

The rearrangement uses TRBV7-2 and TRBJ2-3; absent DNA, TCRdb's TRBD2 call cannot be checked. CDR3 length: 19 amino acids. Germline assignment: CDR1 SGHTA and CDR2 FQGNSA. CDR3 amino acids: CASSLWTGLAGGPADTQYF.

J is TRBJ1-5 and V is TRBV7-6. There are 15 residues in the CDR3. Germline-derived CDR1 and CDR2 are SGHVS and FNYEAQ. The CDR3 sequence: CASSLGGYSNQPQHF.

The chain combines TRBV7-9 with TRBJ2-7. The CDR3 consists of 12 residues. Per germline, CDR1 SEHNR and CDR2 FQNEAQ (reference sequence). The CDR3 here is CASSKDLYEQYF.

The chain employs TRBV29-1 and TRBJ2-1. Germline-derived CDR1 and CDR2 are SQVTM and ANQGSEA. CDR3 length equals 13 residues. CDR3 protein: CSAVGSSYNEQFF.